The 12 T cell receptor beta chains given below trace back to one sample, sequenced in a study of Ad26.COV2.S vaccination and SARS-CoV-2 variants. Generated by immunoSEQ multiplex PCR, the TCRdb table keeps only in-frame clones and is missing some. The data show more than 300,000 clones, less than 90% seen once. The treatment here: around 19 received Ad26.COV2.S at low or high dose, single or two shots; 5 received placebo; per-sample allocation not given. It was on day 63 after the first vaccine or placebo injection that samples were taken. The sequencing used peripheral blood, collected in a trial of Ad26.COV2.S vaccine versus placebo. Receptors were obtained from a person between 18 and 65 years old who received the Ad26.COV2.S COVID-19 vaccine or a placebo.

The rearrangement links TRBV5-4 to TRBJ2-2; D possibly corresponds to TRBD2 (6 bases). Between the trimmed V and J ends, which lost 4 bases and 1 base, there was a span of 11 bases. Germline CDR1 SGHNT, CDR2 YYREEE (reference sequence). CDR3 size: 15 residues. As DNA, the CDR3 is TGTGCCAGCAGCCTCAGACTAGGGAACACCGGGGAGCTGTTTTTT. Translated, it gives CASSLRLGNTGELFF. Variable domain in full (rest from reference TRBV5-4 and TRBJ2-2): ETGVTQSPTHLIKTRGQQVTLRCSSQSGHNTVSWYQQALGQGPQFIFQYYREEENGRGNFPPRFSGLQFPNYSSELNVNALELDDSALYLCASSLRLGNTGELFFGEGSRLTVL.

This chain links TRBV5-1 with TRBJ1-2; D gene ambiguous. With 4 bases removed from V and 1 base from J, the gap between germline ends came to 14 bases. The length of the CDR3 is 15 residues. Germline assignment: CDR1 SGHRS and CDR2 YFSETQ. The CDR3, as DNA: TGCGCCAGCAGCCCCCCTGGCGGAGTTAACTATGGCTACACCTTC. As protein: CASSPPGGVNYGYTF.

V is TRBV2 and J is TRBJ1-1; no firm D call. Germline CDR1 reads SNHLY; CDR2 reads FYNNEI. Between the trimmed V and J ends, which lost 2 bases and 7 bases, there was a span of 5 bases. The CDR3 has 11 residues. Here the CDR3 DNA reads TGTGCCAGCAGTGAATACTTTGAAGCTTTCTTT. Translation: CASSEYFEAFF.

As to this clone: Other nucleotide sequences from this sample produce the same CDR3. The CDR3 sequence: CASSLGGEQYF. The CDR3 DNA reads TGTGCCAGCAGTTTGGGGGGTGAGCAGTACTTC. The chain carries TRBV12-3 or TRBV12-4 and TRBJ2-7, with a weak D call TRBD2 (6 bases). This CDR3 is 11 amino acids long. Trimming took 3 bases from V and 7 from J, leaving 7 bases between them.

V is TRBV10-1 and J is TRBJ2-2; D unresolved. V was shortened by 6 bases and J by 3 bases, with 17 bases between the two germline ends. The CDR3 runs 16 residues. Germline-derived CDR1 and CDR2 are WNHNN and SYGVQD (reference sequence). In nucleotides, the CDR3 is TGCGCCAGCAGGGATAGGAACGTTAAGGACACCGGGGAGCTGTTTTTT. Translation: CASRDRNVKDTGELFF.

J is TRBJ2-2 and V is TRBV7-3; D ambiguous. Per germline, CDR1 SGHTA and CDR2 FQGTGA. The V end lost 2 bases, the J end lost 9 bases, and 22 bases lay between the germline ends. CDR3 size: 17 residues. CDR3 nucleotides: TGTGCCAGCAGCTTATCGGGCATGGGCCTAGGGATCCGGGAGCTGTTTTTT. Encoded protein: CASSLSGMGLGIRELFF.

The CDR3 DNA reads TGTGCCAGCAGCTTGAGAGATTACGAGCAGTACTTC. Protein product: CASSLRDYEQYF. The gene calls are TRBV5-5 and TRBJ2-7; D gene ambiguous. Germline lookup yields CDR1 SGHKS and CDR2 YYEKEE (reference sequence). The CDR3 runs to 12 residues. Deletions cut 1 base from V and 4 bases from J, with 6 bases between.

The rearrangement links TRBV5-4 to TRBJ2-7, with unresolved D. Germline assignment: CDR1 SGHNT and CDR2 YYREEE (reference sequence). The CDR3 extends over 14 amino acids. V lost 2 bases and J 6 bases, leaving 15 bases between the germline ends. In nucleotides, the CDR3 is TGTGCCAGCAGCTTAAGCCCCGGCGGTATCGAGCAGTACTTC. Amino acid sequence: CASSLSPGGIEQYF.

The chain is built from TRBV6-1 and TRBJ2-1, with TRBD2 matching over 10 bases. The length of the CDR3 is 15 residues. Germline V gives CDR1 MNHNS, CDR2 SASEGT. Trimming removed 0 bases from V and 6 bases from J; junction bases left unmatched: 2. The CDR3 DNA reads as TGTGCCAGCAGTGAAGCAGCGGGGGGGAGCAATGAGCAGTTCTTC. It translates to CASSEAAGGSNEQFF.

The chain employs TRBV3-1 (or the pseudogene TRBV3-2) and TRBJ2-7, with a weak D call TRBD2 (6 bases). Germline CDR1 LGHDT, CDR2 YNNKEL (reference sequence). Deletions cut 4 bases from V and 5 bases from J, with 18 bases between. The CDR3 sequence is 15 residues long. The CDR3 loop is CASSPLGGSRNEQYF. The CDR3 bases are TGTGCCAGCAGCCCCCTCGGGGGATCGAGGAACGAGCAGTACTTC.

For the CDR3, the DNA is TGTGCCTGGAGGGAATCAGGGGTCTCTGGGGCCAACGTCCTGACTTTC. Translated, it gives CAWRESGVSGANVLTF. This sequence joins TRBV30 and TRBJ2-6; D may be TRBD1 (6 bases). The CDR3 is made up of 16 amino acids. Trimming cost V 3 bases and J 0 bases, with 12 bases left between them. Germline V gene data show CDR1 as GTSNPN and CDR2 as SVGIG (reference sequence).

This clone has only one observation. V gene TRBV4-3 combines with J gene TRBJ2-7; D is perhaps TRBD1 (5 bases). Germline-derived CDR1 and CDR2 are LGHNA and YSLEER. The CDR3 sequence is 13 residues long. V lost 4 bases, J lost 4 bases, and 11 bases lay in between. The CDR3: CASSLERQYEQYF. Here the CDR3 DNA reads TGCGCCAGCAGCCTCGAGCGACAGTACGAGCAGTACTTC.